This TCR beta chain was recorded in a study of blood T cell repertoires in COVID-19. Turning to the study itself: Collection of acute and convalescent COVID-19 samples took place in the United States, Italy and Spain.

Per the germline V gene, CDR1 is SGHRS and CDR2 is YFSETQ. V lost 7 bases, J lost 2 bases, and 3 bases stayed unmatched. The CDR3 is 13 amino acids. Assay: immunoSEQ multiplex PCR; the TCRdb copy retains only in-frame clones and omits some. The sample has some 220,000 clones, 80% seen once. The sample consisted of peripheral blood. This chain joins TRBV5-1 and TRBJ2-3, with 8 bases lining up with TRBD2. The receptor comes from a woman aged 70-85 years with acute or convalescent COVID-19. This chain's CDR3 is CASSGGDTDTQYF. For the CDR3, the DNA is TGCGCCAGCTCGGGAGGGGACACAGATACGCAGTATTTT.